This T cell receptor beta chain is from a study of vaccination and CD4 T cells after COVID-19. The V and J ends lost 5 bases and 6 bases, in that order; junction bases with no gene match: 14. The CDR3 length is 16 residues. A word on this clonotype: Its antigen is currently unknown.

Treatment meaning: approximately nine-day PBMC culture with coronavirus spike peptide pools or control peptides (ViraFEST assay). At the Johns Hopkins FTIC core, DNA taken from cultured CD4+ T cells was sequenced by way of the Oncomine TCR Beta short-read assay. TCRdb re-derived calls from the PCR reads in MiXCR, one entry per CDR3 protein. Found here are some 12,000 distinct CDR3 sequences, approximately 50% of them singletons; the top ten hold over 9.5%. The source of this sequence is a human donor who had recovered from COVID-19. The chain links TRBV12-3 or TRBV12-4 to TRBJ2-3, with 7 bases matching TRBD1. Sequenced input: CD4+ T cells from blood, cultured in vitro. CDR3 amino acids: CASSAPAPQGDDTQYF. The CDR3 coding sequence is TGTGCCAGCAGTGCCCCCGCCCCCCAGGGGGACGATACGCAGTATTTT.